The 26 T cell receptor beta chains in this list originate from one sample, sequenced in a study of blood T cell repertoires in COVID-19. Libraries were prepared by immunoSEQ multiplex PCR; TCRdb keeps only in-frame clonotypes and omits some of them. Here the sample spans around 290,000 clones, over 75% being singletons. Sequencing used PBMCs or T cells enriched from blood (not recorded which). The receptors come from a woman aged 30 to 39 who had recovered from COVID-19.

This chain uses TRBV4-3 with TRBJ2-2, with 11 bases fitting TRBD2. This CDR3 spans 17 amino acids. In germline, CDR1 is LGHNA, CDR2 YSLEER. Germline trimming cut 3 bases from V and 0 bases from J; bases unmatched to any gene: 3. For the CDR3, the DNA is TGCGCCAGCAGCCAGACGGGACTAGCGGCGAACACCGGGGAGCTGTTTTTT. Protein sequence: CASSQTGLAANTGELFF.

V gene TRBV18 combines with J gene TRBJ1-3; no firm D call. Germline-derived CDR1 and CDR2 are KGHSH and LQKENI. This CDR3 is 14 amino acids long. Trimming took off 4 bases at V and 4 bases at J, with 11 bases between the two ends. The CDR3 DNA is TGTGCCAGCTCACGGCAAGAGGCAGGAAACACCATATATTTT. The encoded protein is CASSRQEAGNTIYF.

This chain joins TRBV5-4 and TRBJ1-2, with a weak D call TRBD1 (5 bases). Germline V lookup: CDR1 SGHNT, CDR2 YYREEE (reference sequence). Trimming stripped 3 bases from V and 3 bases from J, with 9 bases between. The CDR3 is made up of 13 amino acids. This CDR3 is CASSSGGDYGYTF. The CDR3 bases are TGTGCCAGCAGCTCAGGAGGGGACTATGGCTACACCTTC.

The chain carries TRBV29-1 and TRBJ2-2, with D tentatively TRBD2 (6 bases). Germline V gene sequence: CDR1 SQVTM, CDR2 ANQGSEA. Trimming left V 7 bases short and J 1 base short, with 13 bases between. The CDR3 spans 14 residues. The CDR3 sequence is CSAVRELNTGELFF. As DNA, the CDR3 is TGCAGCGCCGTCCGGGAGTTGAACACCGGGGAGCTGTTTTTT.

The rearrangement joins TRBV3-1 (or the pseudogene TRBV3-2) to TRBJ1-1; no firm D call. The CDR3 totals 16 residues. Germline assignment: CDR1 LGHDT and CDR2 YNNKEL (reference sequence). V was trimmed by 3 bases and J by 0 bases, leaving 14 bases between them. Here the CDR3 reads CASSQGSGILNTEAFF. The CDR3 DNA reads TGTGCCAGCAGCCAGGGGAGTGGAATCTTGAACACTGAAGCTTTCTTT.

The rearrangement joins TRBV10-1 to TRBJ2-1, with a tentative D call TRBD2 (5 bases). The germline V and J ends were trimmed by 8 bases and 3 bases, with 17 bases remaining between them. The germline gives CDR1 WNHNN, CDR2 SYGVQD (reference sequence). CDR3 length: 15 amino acids. For the CDR3, the DNA is TGCGCCAGCTTGACTACAACCTCAATCTACAATGAGCAGTTCTTC. It is translated as CASLTTTSIYNEQFF.

J is TRBJ1-3 and V is TRBV28; maybe TRBD1 (6 bases). Germline V gene lookup returns CDR1 MDHEN and CDR2 SYDVKM. The CDR3 runs 15 residues. The ends were cut back, 2 bases at V and 0 bases at J, with 8 bases in the middle. The CDR3 sequence: CASSLGGPSGNTIYF. Written as DNA, the CDR3 is TGTGCCAGCAGTTTAGGGGGCCCCTCTGGAAACACCATATATTTT.

CDR3 sequence (DNA): TGTGCCAGCAGCTTAAAAGTTGCAGGGGGCGTCTCTGGCTACACCTTC. Protein sequence: CASSLKVAGGVSGYTF. This chain joins TRBV7-2 and TRBJ1-2; the match to TRBD1 covers 8 bases. Trimming cost V 2 bases and J 7 bases; bases outside gene matches: 12. CDR3 size: 16 residues. The germline V gene encodes CDR1 SGHTA and CDR2 FQGNSA.

The chain uses TRBV30 and TRBJ2-1, with D possibly matching TRBD2 (6 bases). The germline V gene encodes CDR1 GTSNPN and CDR2 SVGIG (reference sequence). This CDR3 has 13 amino acids. Trimming left V 0 bases short and J 4 bases short, with 7 bases between. The CDR3 sequence: CAWSVGTYNEQFF. CDR3 bases: TGTGCCTGGAGTGTAGGGACTTACAATGAGCAGTTCTTC.

The rearrangement links TRBV9 to TRBJ1-3; the D gene is possibly TRBD1 (5 bases). V was cut by 0 bases and J by 6 bases, with 7 bases left in between. This CDR3 has 13 residues. The V gene's germline CDR1 is SGDLS and CDR2 YYNGEE. The CDR3 nucleotides are TGTGCCAGCAGCGTAGGGGACTTAAACACCATATATTTT. It yields the protein CASSVGDLNTIYF.

The chain has TRBV19 and TRBJ2-1; 7 bases align to TRBD1. Per the germline V gene, CDR1 is LNHDA and CDR2 is SQIVND (reference sequence). V shed 5 bases, J shed 9 bases, and the junction held 7 bases outside the gene matches. The CDR3 covers 13 residues. CDR3 residues: CASSPATGAEQFF. Here the CDR3 DNA reads TGTGCCAGTAGTCCTGCAACAGGGGCTGAGCAGTTCTTC.

The rearrangement joins TRBV5-1 to TRBJ2-1; TRBD2 agrees at 14 bases. Looked up from germline, CDR1 is SGHRS and CDR2 is YFSETQ. The CDR3 is 20 residues long. Trimming cost V 2 bases and J 5 bases; bases outside gene matches: 15. DNA for the CDR3: TGCGCCAGCAGCTTTCGGGCAGGAATCGGACTAGCGGGAGGCGACAATGAGCAGTTCTTC. Its protein product is CASSFRAGIGLAGGDNEQFF.

The chain couples TRBV6-2 or TRBV6-3 to TRBJ1-2, with D possibly TRBD1 on 6 matching bases. This CDR3 region has 12 residues. Looked up from germline, CDR1 is MNHEY and CDR2 is SVGEGT. Trimming stripped 5 bases from V and 8 bases from J, with 12 bases between. CDR3 region: CASSQGTLGYTF. The CDR3 DNA follows: TGTGCCAGCAGTCAGGGGACACTCGGCTACACCTTC.

The chain couples TRBV28 to TRBJ2-5, with TRBD2 matching 12 bases. The CDR3 has 16 residues. CDR1 and CDR2 from the germline V gene are MDHEN and SYDVKM. V was pared by 5 bases and J by 2 bases, with 6 bases of the junction left unmatched. The CDR3 reads CASSQTSGRVQETQYF. The CDR3 DNA is TGTGCCAGCAGTCAGACTAGCGGGAGAGTTCAAGAGACCCAGTACTTC.

The chain recombines TRBV6-1 with TRBJ2-7; D gene ambiguous. The CDR3 runs 16 residues. V was trimmed by 2 bases and J by 2 bases, leaving 16 bases between them. Germline lookup yields CDR1 MNHNS and CDR2 SASEGT. For the CDR3, the DNA is TGTGCCAGCAGTGAAATCGAGACATTCCCTGCCTACGAGCAGTACTTC. Residues: CASSEIETFPAYEQYF.

This sequence joins TRBV7-9 and TRBJ2-2, with 11 bases matching TRBD2. Looked up from germline, CDR1 is SEHNR and CDR2 is FQNEAQ (reference sequence). The CDR3 sequence is 19 residues long. Unmatched junction bases numbered 14, after V lost 4 bases and J lost 4 bases. CDR3 nucleotides: TGTGCCAGCAGCTCCCCGCATAGCCTAGCGGGAGGTCGCACCGGGGAGCTGTTTTTT. Protein product: CASSSPHSLAGGRTGELFF.

The chain has TRBV19 and TRBJ1-2; 7 nucleotides match TRBD1. Germline V gives CDR1 LNHDA, CDR2 SQIVND (reference sequence). Losses at the gene ends were 7 bases for V and 0 bases for J; bases not matched to a gene: 5. This CDR3 is 14 amino acids long. CDR3 DNA: TGTGCCAGTACAACAGGGGCGTCTAACTATGGCTACACCTTC. Protein product: CASTTGASNYGYTF.

This chain joins TRBV3-1 (or the pseudogene TRBV3-2) and TRBJ2-7; tentative D call: TRBD2 (6 bases). CDR3 size: 15 residues. CDR1 LGHDT and CDR2 YNNKEL come from the germline V gene (reference sequence). V lost 1 base, J lost 1 base, and 11 bases lay in between. DNA of the CDR3: TGTGCCAGCAGCCAAGTTTTGCGGGATTCCTACGAGCAGTACTTC. As protein: CASSQVLRDSYEQYF.

This chain uses TRBV10-1 with TRBJ2-3; 8 bases line up with TRBD2. The germline V gene has CDR1 WNHNN and CDR2 SYGVQD (reference sequence). The ends lost 9 bases at V and 2 bases at J; junction bases unmatched: 4. The CDR3 sequence is 13 residues long. The CDR3 DNA is TGCGCCAGTCAGCGGGAGAACACAGATACGCAGTATTTT. Protein sequence: CASQRENTDTQYF.

CDR3 DNA sequence: TGTGCCAGCATTGTGGCAGGGGGTAATCAGCCCCAGCATTTT. Amino acids: CASIVAGGNQPQHF. V gene TRBV6-5 combines with J gene TRBJ1-5; 7 nucleotides agree with TRBD1. The germline gives CDR1 MNHEY, CDR2 SVGAGI. V shed 7 bases, J shed 4 bases, and the junction held 7 bases outside the gene matches. The CDR3 extends over 14 amino acids.

The chain links TRBV11-2 to TRBJ2-1; weak D call: TRBD2 (5 bases). V gave up 4 bases and J gave up 6 bases, with 19 bases separating them. CDR1 is SGHAT, CDR2 FQNNGV, per germline. The CDR3 runs 16 residues. The CDR3 DNA sequence: TGTGCCAGCAGCTGGGTCGCGGGTGCTTGGGGCAATGAGCAGTTCTTC. Its translation: CASSWVAGAWGNEQFF.

The CDR3 DNA follows: TGTGCCAGCACCGTCAGGGGCTGGCAGTATGGCTACACCTTC. It codes for CASTVRGWQYGYTF. The chain recombines TRBV28 with TRBJ1-2; D might be TRBD1 (6 bases). The germline V gene encodes CDR1 MDHEN and CDR2 SYDVKM. Trimming left V 7 bases short and J 5 bases short, with 17 bases between. There are 14 residues in the CDR3.

V and J are TRBV15 and TRBJ2-7; 9 nucleotides match TRBD1. V dropped 3 bases and J dropped 1; count of bases not matched to a gene: 7. Germline values: CDR1 LNHNV, CDR2 YYDKDF (reference sequence). This CDR3 has 16 amino acids. The DNA of the CDR3 is TGTGCCACCAGCAGGGACCGACAGGGGGTGTCCTACGAGCAGTACTTC. Translation gives CATSRDRQGVSYEQYF.

This chain links TRBV5-1 with TRBJ1-4; 7 bases fit TRBD1. V trimming: 4 bases; J trimming: 7 bases; junction bases outside the gene matches: 10. Germline V gene data show CDR1 as SGHRS and CDR2 as YFSETQ. The CDR3 extends over 15 amino acids. The CDR3: CASSPLTGLSEKLFF. CDR3 sequence (DNA): TGCGCCAGCAGCCCACTGACAGGGTTGAGTGAAAAACTGTTTTTT.

J is TRBJ2-3 and V is TRBV19, with 10 bases lining up with TRBD2. CDR3 length: 16 amino acids. From germline, CDR1 is LNHDA and CDR2 SQIVND (reference sequence). Unmatched junction bases numbered 7, after V lost 3 bases and J lost 4 bases. CDR3 in DNA: TGTGCCAGTAGTATGGGAGCGGGAGGGCCATCAGATACGCAGTATTTT. The encoded protein is CASSMGAGGPSDTQYF.

The table lists this clone with a count of one. This chain connects TRBV7-3 to TRBJ2-1; a possible D gene is TRBD2 (6 bases). Trimming left V 3 bases short and J 3 bases short, with 12 bases between. The CDR3 has 15 residues. The germline V gene encodes CDR1 SGHTA and CDR2 FQGTGA. The DNA for the CDR3 is TGTGCCAGCAGCTTGGGGGGATCGGTCTACAATGAGCAGTTCTTC. Translated: CASSLGGSVYNEQFF.